Shown below are 21 T cell receptor beta chains from a single sample sequenced in a study of T cell responses to AZD1222 COVID-19 vaccine. Using immunoSEQ multiplex PCR, the repertoire was profiled, and TCRdb retains in-frame clones only, with some absent. The data show roughly 90,000 clones, more than 70% seen once. Sequenced material: peripheral blood, taken 28 days after the second AZD1222 dose. The receptors shown here come from an adult who received the AZD1222 COVID-19 vaccine.

This chain connects TRBV6-2 or TRBV6-3 to TRBJ2-7; TRBD2 matches 9 bases. The CDR3 totals 13 residues. The V segment lost 0 bases and the J segment 13 bases; nucleotides outside the gene matches: 7. CDR1 and CDR2 (germline): MNHEY, SVGEGT. CDR3 loop: CASSYSKAGGPYF. CDR3 DNA sequence: TGTGCCAGCAGTTACTCGAAAGCGGGGGGCCCATACTTC.

The rearrangement joins TRBV5-1 to TRBJ2-3; 7 positions match TRBD1. The V segment lost 9 bases and the J segment 6 bases; nucleotides outside the gene matches: 22. The CDR3 has 17 amino acids. The V gene's germline CDR1 is SGHRS and CDR2 YFSETQ. Here the CDR3 DNA reads TGCGCCAACGCCCAGGGGAGACAGGGTTCGTATACGGATACGCAGTATTTT. As protein: CANAQGRQGSYTDTQYF.

The J gene is TRBJ1-6, the V gene TRBV5-1; maybe TRBD1 (6 bases). Germline CDR1 and CDR2: SGHRS and YFSETQ. The V end lost 2 bases, the J end lost 5 bases, and 11 bases lay between the germline ends. CDR3 length equals 15 residues. DNA for the CDR3: TGCGCCAGCAGCTTACTGACAGGCGATAATTCACCCCTCCACTTT. This encodes CASSLLTGDNSPLHF.

The CDR3 region is CASSPKSSGNTIYF. The CDR3 nucleotides read TGTGCCAGCTCACCGAAGAGCTCTGGAAACACCATATATTTT. The genes are TRBV18 and TRBJ1-3; no clear D. CDR3 length: 14 amino acids. The germline V gene has CDR1 KGHSH and CDR2 LQKENI. Between the trimmed V and J ends, which lost 3 bases and 0 bases, there was a span of 6 bases.

This clone appeared a few times. The V call is TRBV5-1, the J call TRBJ1-2; a possible D gene is TRBD1 (5 bases). CDR3 length: 12 amino acids. V was trimmed by 4 bases and J by 8 bases, leaving 12 bases between them. From germline, CDR1 is SGHRS and CDR2 YFSETQ. The CDR3 DNA reads TGCGCCAGCAGCCCCCAGGGCAGCGGCTACACCTTC. This encodes CASSPQGSGYTF.

The chain carries TRBV7-9 and TRBJ1-1; TRBD1 agrees at 8 bases. Germline trimming cut 5 bases from V and 6 bases from J; bases unmatched to any gene: 11. Per germline, CDR1 SEHNR and CDR2 FQNEAQ (reference sequence). The CDR3 is 15 residues long. CDR3 sequence: CASSTRTGRESEAFF. The CDR3 DNA reads as TGTGCCAGCAGCACACGGACAGGGCGAGAGTCTGAAGCTTTCTTT.

The chain is built from TRBV6-6 and TRBJ2-7, with TRBD1 as a possible D gene (5 bases). The V gene's germline CDR1 is MNHNY and CDR2 SVGAGI (reference sequence). The CDR3 sequence is 13 residues long. Trimming took off 5 bases at V and 2 bases at J, with 10 bases between the two ends. The CDR3 reads CASSDSATYEQYV. The CDR3 DNA follows: TGTGCCAGCAGTGACAGCGCAACCTACGAGCAGTACGTC.

The chain recombines TRBV6-5 with TRBJ2-3; 10 bases are a match to TRBD1. V trimming: 6 bases; J trimming: 2 bases; junction bases outside the gene matches: 5. The CDR3 extends over 15 amino acids. The germline CDR1 and CDR2 sequences are MNHEY and SVGAGI. CDR3 residues: CASRRTGGNTDTQYF. The CDR3 bases are TGTGCCAGCAGGCGGACAGGGGGAAACACAGATACGCAGTATTTT.

The chain employs TRBV6-2 or TRBV6-3 and TRBJ1-5; weak D call: TRBD1 (6 bases). Looked up from germline, CDR1 is MNHEY and CDR2 is SVGEGT. The CDR3 extends over 14 amino acids. The V gene lost 6 bases and the J gene lost 2 bases, with 11 bases spanning the gap. The DNA for the CDR3 is TGTGCCAGCAGCCGGGGGGCCGGCAATCAGCCCCAGCATTTT. Translated, it gives CASSRGAGNQPQHF.

The V call is TRBV7-9, the J call TRBJ1-6; a weak D match, TRBD1 (5 bases). The CDR3 length is 18 residues. Germline CDR1 SEHNR, CDR2 FQNEAQ (reference sequence). Deletions cut 1 base from V and 0 bases from J, with 13 bases between. The CDR3 loop reads CASSLGGRGFSYNSPLHF. The CDR3 bases are TGTGCCAGCAGCTTAGGGGGACGGGGATTCTCCTATAATTCACCCCTCCACTTT.

The chain is built from TRBV4-2 and TRBJ1-6, with D hard to call. The V end lost 0 bases, the J end lost 2 bases, and 5 bases lay between the germline ends. The germline V gene has CDR1 LGHNA and CDR2 YNFKEQ. CDR3 length equals 15 residues. In nucleotides, the CDR3 is TGTGCCAGCAGCCAAGAGGACCCCTATAATTCACCCCTCCACTTT. Amino acids: CASSQEDPYNSPLHF.

This clone was seen only once. J is TRBJ2-7 and V is TRBV27, with 8 bases matching TRBD1. This CDR3 is built from 13 residues. After removal of 6 bases from V and 7 bases from J, the junction contained 8 bases not matched to a gene. CDR1 is MNHEY and CDR2 is SMNVEV in the germline V gene (reference sequence). CDR3 in amino acids: CASRLDREKEQYF. For the CDR3, the DNA is TGTGCCAGCAGATTGGACAGGGAAAAGGAGCAGTACTTC.

The CDR3 DNA reads as TGTGCCAGCAGCGCGCTAGCGGGGGGGCACGGGGAGCTGTTTTTT. It yields the protein CASSALAGGHGELFF. V is TRBV9 and J is TRBJ2-2; 12 bases align to TRBD2. V shed 3 bases and J 7 bases; nucleotides not matched to a gene: 4. This CDR3 is 15 amino acids long. Germline loops: CDR1 SGDLS, CDR2 YYNGEE.

The V gene is TRBV5-6, the J gene TRBJ2-3; 10 nucleotides line up with TRBD2. With V trimmed by 7 bases and J by 2 bases, 7 bases remained unmatched. CDR3 length: 15 residues. The V gene's germline CDR1 is SGHDT and CDR2 YYEEEE. CDR3 in DNA: TGTGCCAGCGTCCCTAGCGGGGGCTTCACAGATACGCAGTATTTT. Translating it yields CASVPSGGFTDTQYF.

This chain joins TRBV19 and TRBJ2-1, with unresolved D. Per the germline V gene, CDR1 is LNHDA and CDR2 is SQIVND (reference sequence). CDR3 size: 17 residues. V gave up 6 bases and J gave up 1 base, with 19 bases separating them. The CDR3 bases are TGTGCCAGTAGGATAACTTTCGGTAGCTTTTCCTACAATGAGCAGTTCTTC. The encoded protein is CASRITFGSFSYNEQFF.

The CDR3 region has the DNA TGTGCCAGCAGCGTCCCTGTCGTGGGGTATAATTCACCCCTCCACTTT. It codes for CASSVPVVGYNSPLHF. The chain employs TRBV11-2 and TRBJ1-6, with unresolved D. The CDR3 loop spans 16 amino acids. Germline lookup yields CDR1 SGHAT and CDR2 FQNNGV. The V and J ends lost 5 bases and 4 bases respectively, with 15 bases between them.

As DNA, the CDR3 is TGTGCCAGCTCACCGGGACAGAGAAGTTCCTACGAGCAGTACGTC. This encodes CASSPGQRSSYEQYV. The chain carries TRBV18 and TRBJ2-7; 7 bases are shared with TRBD1. The ends lost 3 bases at V and 1 base at J; junction bases unmatched: 6. From germline, CDR1 is KGHSH and CDR2 LQKENI. The CDR3 has 15 amino acids.

This sequence joins TRBV19 and TRBJ2-2, with TRBD2 identical over 9 bases. J gave up 3 bases and V 6 bases, and 11 bases lay outside the gene matches. The CDR3 loop spans 17 amino acids. Germline V gene data show CDR1 as LNHDA and CDR2 as SQIVND (reference sequence). This chain's CDR3 is CASSQAGASGDTGELFF. The DNA for the CDR3 is TGTGCCAGTAGCCAAGCTGGGGCTAGCGGGGACACCGGGGAGCTGTTTTTT.

DNA of the CDR3: TGTGCCAGCAGCCCGACCAGCTCTGGGGCCAACGTCCTGACTTTC. As protein: CASSPTSSGANVLTF. V is TRBV4-2 and J is TRBJ2-6; D is uncertain. The CDR3 covers 15 residues. Germline CDR1 and CDR2: LGHNA and YNFKEQ. V was pared by 4 bases and J by 0 bases, with 7 bases between.

In the case of this clone: The identical CDR3 is also encoded by other nucleotide sequences in the sample. The chain joins TRBV19 to TRBJ1-5; D not resolved. The V gene's germline CDR1 is LNHDA and CDR2 SQIVND (reference sequence). The CDR3 consists of 14 residues. V was cut by 4 bases and J by 0 bases, with 7 bases left in between. The CDR3 here is CASSNRDSNQPQHF. The CDR3, as DNA: TGTGCCAGTAGTAACAGAGATAGCAATCAGCCCCAGCATTTT.

The rearrangement joins TRBV7-2 to TRBJ1-6; D is perhaps TRBD1 (6 bases). There are 14 residues in the CDR3. Trimming removed 5 bases from V and 5 bases from J, with 10 bases in between. The germline V gene encodes CDR1 SGHTA and CDR2 FQGNSA. The CDR3 sequence is CASSQGQNNSPLHF. In nucleotides, the CDR3 is TGTGCCAGCAGCCAAGGACAGAATAATTCACCCCTCCACTTT. The full variable domain, its missing parts supplied by reference TRBV7-2 and TRBJ1-6, is GAGVSQSPSNKVTEKGKDVELRCDPISGHTALYWYRQSLGQGLEFLIYFQGNSAPDKSGLPSDRFSAERTGGSVSTLTIQRTQQEDSAVYLCASSQGQNNSPLHFGNGTRLTVT.